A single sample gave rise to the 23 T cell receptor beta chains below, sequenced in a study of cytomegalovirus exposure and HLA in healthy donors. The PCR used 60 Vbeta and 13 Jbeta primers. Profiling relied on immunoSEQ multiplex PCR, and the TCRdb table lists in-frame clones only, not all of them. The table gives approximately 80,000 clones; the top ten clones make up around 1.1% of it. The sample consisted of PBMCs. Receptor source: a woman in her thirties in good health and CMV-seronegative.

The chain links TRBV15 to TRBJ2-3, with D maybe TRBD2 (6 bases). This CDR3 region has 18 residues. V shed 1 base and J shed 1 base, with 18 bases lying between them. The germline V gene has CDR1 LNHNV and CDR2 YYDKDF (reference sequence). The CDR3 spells CATSRAIGGWAGTDTQYF. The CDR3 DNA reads TGTGCCACCAGCAGAGCCATCGGGGGATGGGCCGGCACAGATACGCAGTATTTT.

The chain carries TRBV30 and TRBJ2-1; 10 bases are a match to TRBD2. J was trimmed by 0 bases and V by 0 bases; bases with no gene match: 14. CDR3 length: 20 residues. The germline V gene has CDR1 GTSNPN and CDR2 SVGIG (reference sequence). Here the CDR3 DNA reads TGTGCCTGGAGTGTGTTAACCGGTCTAGCGGGAGTCAACTCCTACAATGAGCAGTTCTTC. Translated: CAWSVLTGLAGVNSYNEQFF.

This CDR3 is CASSAPGQGVGRTEAFF. CDR3 DNA: TGTGCCAGTAGTGCCCCGGGACAGGGGGTCGGGAGGACTGAAGCTTTCTTT. This chain links TRBV19 with TRBJ1-1; TRBD1 agrees at 11 bases. V shed 5 bases and J 5 bases; nucleotides not matched to a gene: 13. Germline CDR1 and CDR2: LNHDA and SQIVND (reference sequence). CDR3 length equals 17 residues. Looking up the rest from reference TRBV19 and TRBJ1-1 gives the full variable domain: DGGITQSPKYLFRKEGQNVTLSCEQNLNHDAMYWYRQDPGQGLRLIYYSQIVNDFQKGDIAEGYSVSREKKESFPLTVTSAQKNPTAFYLCASSAPGQGVGRTEAFFGQGTRLTVV.

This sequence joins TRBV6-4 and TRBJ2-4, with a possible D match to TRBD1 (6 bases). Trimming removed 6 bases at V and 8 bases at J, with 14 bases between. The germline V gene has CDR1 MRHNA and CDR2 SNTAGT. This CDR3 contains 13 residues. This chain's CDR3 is CASSYRAGDIQYF. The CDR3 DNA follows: TGTGCCAGCAGCTACAGGGCTGGCGACATTCAGTACTTC.

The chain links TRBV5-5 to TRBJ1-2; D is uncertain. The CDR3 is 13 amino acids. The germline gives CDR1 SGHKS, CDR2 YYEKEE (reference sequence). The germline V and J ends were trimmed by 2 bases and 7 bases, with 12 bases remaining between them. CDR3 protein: CASSLYTGVGYTF. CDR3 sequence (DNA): TGTGCCAGCAGCTTATATACGGGAGTTGGCTACACCTTC.

For the CDR3, the DNA is TGCGCCAGCAGCTTGGGCCAGCGGATGAACACTGAAGCTTTCTTT. Its protein is CASSLGQRMNTEAFF. The chain carries TRBV5-1 and TRBJ1-1; unclear D gene. The CDR3 extends over 15 amino acids. Trimming shortened V by 0 bases and J by 0 bases, and 9 bases separated the two germline ends. Germline values: CDR1 SGHRS, CDR2 YFSETQ.

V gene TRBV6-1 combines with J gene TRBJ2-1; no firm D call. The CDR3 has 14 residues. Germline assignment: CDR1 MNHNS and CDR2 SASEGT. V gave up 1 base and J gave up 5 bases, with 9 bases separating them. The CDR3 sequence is CASSEDRRNNEQFF. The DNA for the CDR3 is TGTGCCAGCAGTGAAGACAGAAGAAACAATGAGCAGTTCTTC.

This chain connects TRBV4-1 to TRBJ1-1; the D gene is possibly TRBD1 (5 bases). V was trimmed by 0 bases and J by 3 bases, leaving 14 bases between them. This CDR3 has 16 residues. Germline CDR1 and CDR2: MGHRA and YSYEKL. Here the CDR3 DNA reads TGCGCCAGCAGCCAAGAAGTGGGCAGGGATTACACTGAAGCTTTCTTT. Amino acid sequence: CASSQEVGRDYTEAFF.

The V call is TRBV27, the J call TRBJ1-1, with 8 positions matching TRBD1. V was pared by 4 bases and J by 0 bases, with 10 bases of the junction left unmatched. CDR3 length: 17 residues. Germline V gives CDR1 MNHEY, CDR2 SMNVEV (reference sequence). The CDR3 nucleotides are TGTGCCAGCAGTTCTAATCCGGGACAGGATCTGAACACTGAAGCTTTCTTT. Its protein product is CASSSNPGQDLNTEAFF.

CDR3 region: CASSLGDRPDTEAFF. For the CDR3, the DNA is TGTGCCAGCAGCTTAGGCGACAGGCCTGACACTGAAGCTTTCTTT. This chain connects TRBV7-9 to TRBJ1-1; possible D gene TRBD1, 6 bases. With 1 base removed from V and 3 bases from J, the gap between germline ends came to 12 bases. CDR1 SEHNR and CDR2 FQNEAQ come from the germline V gene (reference sequence). The CDR3 is made up of 15 amino acids.

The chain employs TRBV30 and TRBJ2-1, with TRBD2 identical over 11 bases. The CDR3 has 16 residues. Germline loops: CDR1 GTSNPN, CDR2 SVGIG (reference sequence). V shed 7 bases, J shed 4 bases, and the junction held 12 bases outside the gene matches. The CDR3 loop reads CASEGGLAGGYNEQFF. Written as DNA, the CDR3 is TGTGCCTCCGAAGGGGGGCTAGCGGGGGGTTACAATGAGCAGTTCTTC.

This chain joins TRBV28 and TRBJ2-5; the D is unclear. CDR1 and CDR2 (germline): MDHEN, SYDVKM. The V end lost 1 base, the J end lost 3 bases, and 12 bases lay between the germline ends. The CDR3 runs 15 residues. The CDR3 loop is CASSLYYTGEETQYF. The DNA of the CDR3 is TGTGCCAGCAGTTTATACTATACTGGCGAAGAGACCCAGTACTTC.

The CDR3 nucleotides are TGTGCCAGCAGCTCGGACAATGAGCAGTTCTTC. As protein: CASSSDNEQFF. The gene calls are TRBV7-9 and TRBJ2-1, with D unclear. Germline CDR1 SEHNR, CDR2 FQNEAQ (reference sequence). V lost 4 bases to trimming and J lost 5 bases, with 3 bases between them. CDR3 size: 11 residues.

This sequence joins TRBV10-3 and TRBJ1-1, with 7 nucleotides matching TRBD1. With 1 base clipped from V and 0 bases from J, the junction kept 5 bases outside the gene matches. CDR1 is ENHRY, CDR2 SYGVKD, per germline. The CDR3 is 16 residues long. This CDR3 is CAISEFARGMNTEAFF. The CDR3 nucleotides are TGTGCCATCAGTGAGTTTGCCAGGGGGATGAACACTGAAGCTTTCTTT.

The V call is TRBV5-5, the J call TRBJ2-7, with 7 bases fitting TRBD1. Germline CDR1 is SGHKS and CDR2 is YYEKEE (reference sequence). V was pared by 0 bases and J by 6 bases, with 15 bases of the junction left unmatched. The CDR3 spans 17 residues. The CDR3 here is CASSLGGGPRGPIEQYF. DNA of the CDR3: TGTGCCAGCAGCTTGGGCGGCGGGCCGAGGGGGCCTATCGAGCAGTACTTC.

The CDR3 DNA follows: TGTGCCAGCAGCTCCCGTTTCGGGGACTATGGCTACACCTTC. Encoded protein: CASSSRFGDYGYTF. The chain recombines TRBV6-5 with TRBJ1-2; no clear D gene. The germline V gene has CDR1 MNHEY and CDR2 SVGAGI. This CDR3 region has 14 residues. Deletions cut 6 bases from V and 3 bases from J, with 14 bases between.

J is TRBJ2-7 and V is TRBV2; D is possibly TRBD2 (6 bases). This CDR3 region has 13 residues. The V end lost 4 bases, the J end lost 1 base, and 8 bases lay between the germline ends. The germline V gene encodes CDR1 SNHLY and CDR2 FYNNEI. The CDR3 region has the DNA TGTGCCAGCAGTGGCGGGACGTCCTACGAGCAGTACTTC. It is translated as CASSGGTSYEQYF. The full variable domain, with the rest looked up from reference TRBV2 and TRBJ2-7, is EPEVTQTPSHQVTQMGQEVILRCVPISNHLYFYWYRQILGQKVEFLVSFYNNEISEKSEIFDDQFSVERPDGSNFTLKIRSTKLEDSAMYFCASSGGTSYEQYFGPGTRLTVT.

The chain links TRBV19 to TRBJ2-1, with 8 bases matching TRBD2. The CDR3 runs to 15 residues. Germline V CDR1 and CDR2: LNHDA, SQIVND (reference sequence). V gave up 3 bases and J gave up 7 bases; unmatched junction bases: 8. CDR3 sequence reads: CASSMSGGAPNEQFF. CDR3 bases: TGTGCCAGTAGTATGTCGGGGGGGGCCCCTAATGAGCAGTTCTTC.

CDR3 protein: CASSMSGQKNTEAFF. In DNA, the CDR3 is TGTGCCAGTAGTATGAGCGGTCAGAAGAACACTGAAGCTTTCTTT. The chain joins TRBV19 to TRBJ1-1; D is uncertain. CDR1 and CDR2 (germline): LNHDA, SQIVND (reference sequence). The CDR3 consists of 15 residues. The V end lost 3 bases, the J end lost 1 base, and 12 bases lay between the germline ends.

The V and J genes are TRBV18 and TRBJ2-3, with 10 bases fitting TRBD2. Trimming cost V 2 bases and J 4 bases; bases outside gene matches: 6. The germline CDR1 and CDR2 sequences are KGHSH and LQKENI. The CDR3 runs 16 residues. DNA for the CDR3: TGTGCCAGCTCACCAGCTAGCGGGAGCCGGCCAGATACGCAGTATTTT. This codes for CASSPASGSRPDTQYF.

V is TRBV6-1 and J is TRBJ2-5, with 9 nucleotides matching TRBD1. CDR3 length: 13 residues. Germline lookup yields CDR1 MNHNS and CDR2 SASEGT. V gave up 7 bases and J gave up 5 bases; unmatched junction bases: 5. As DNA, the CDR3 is TGTGCCAGCACGCGACAGGGGGGGGAGACCCAGTACTTC. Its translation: CASTRQGGETQYF.

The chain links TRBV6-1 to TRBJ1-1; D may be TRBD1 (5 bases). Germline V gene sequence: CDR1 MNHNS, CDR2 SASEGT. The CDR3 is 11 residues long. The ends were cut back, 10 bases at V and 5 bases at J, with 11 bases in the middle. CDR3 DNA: TGTGCCATCTCGGGGGGGACTGAAGCTTTCTTT. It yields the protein CAISGGTEAFF.

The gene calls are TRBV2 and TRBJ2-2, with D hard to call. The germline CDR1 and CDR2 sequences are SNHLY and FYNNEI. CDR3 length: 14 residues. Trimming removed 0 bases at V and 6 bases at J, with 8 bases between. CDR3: CASSEARSAGELFF. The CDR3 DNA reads TGTGCCAGCAGTGAAGCCAGATCCGCCGGGGAGCTGTTTTTT.